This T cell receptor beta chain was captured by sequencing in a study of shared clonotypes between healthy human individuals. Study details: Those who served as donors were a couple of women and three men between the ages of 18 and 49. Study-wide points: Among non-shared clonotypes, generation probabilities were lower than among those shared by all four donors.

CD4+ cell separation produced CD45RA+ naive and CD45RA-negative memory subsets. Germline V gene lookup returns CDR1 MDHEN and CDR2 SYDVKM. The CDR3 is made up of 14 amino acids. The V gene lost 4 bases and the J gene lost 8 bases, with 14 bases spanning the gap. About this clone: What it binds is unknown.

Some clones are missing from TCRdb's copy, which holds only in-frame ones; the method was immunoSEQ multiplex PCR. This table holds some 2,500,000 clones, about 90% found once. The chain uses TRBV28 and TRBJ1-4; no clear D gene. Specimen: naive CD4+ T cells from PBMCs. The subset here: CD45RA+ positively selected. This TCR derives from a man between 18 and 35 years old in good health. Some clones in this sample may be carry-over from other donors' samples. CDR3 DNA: TGTGCCAGCAGTTACTCCCCAACCCGGGAAAAACTGTTTTTT. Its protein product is CASSYSPTREKLFF.